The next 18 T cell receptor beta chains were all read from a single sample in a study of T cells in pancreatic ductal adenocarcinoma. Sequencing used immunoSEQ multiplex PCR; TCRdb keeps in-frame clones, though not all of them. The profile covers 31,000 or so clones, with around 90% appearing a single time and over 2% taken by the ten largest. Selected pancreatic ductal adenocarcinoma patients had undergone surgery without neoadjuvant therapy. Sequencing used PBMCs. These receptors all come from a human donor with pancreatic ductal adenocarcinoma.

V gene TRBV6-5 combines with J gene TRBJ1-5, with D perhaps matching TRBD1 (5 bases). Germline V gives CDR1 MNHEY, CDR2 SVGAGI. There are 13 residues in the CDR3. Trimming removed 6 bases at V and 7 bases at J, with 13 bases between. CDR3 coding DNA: TGTGCCAGCAGCGAAACAAGGGACCAGCCCCAGCATTTT. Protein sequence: CASSETRDQPQHF.

The CDR3 sequence is CASSLIRRRETQYF. The CDR3 region has the DNA TGTGCCAGCAGCTTAATCCGGAGGCGCGAGACCCAGTACTTC. The V call is TRBV5-4, the J call TRBJ2-5; TRBD2 is a possible D gene (5 bases). The CDR3 is 14 amino acids. V lost 2 bases, J lost 5 bases, and 13 bases lay in between. Germline V gives CDR1 SGHNT, CDR2 YYREEE (reference sequence).

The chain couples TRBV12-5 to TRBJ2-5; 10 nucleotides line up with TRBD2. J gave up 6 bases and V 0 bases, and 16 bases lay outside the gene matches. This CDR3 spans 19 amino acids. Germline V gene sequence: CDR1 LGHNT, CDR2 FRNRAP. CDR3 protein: CASGLVQGTLASGRKTQYF. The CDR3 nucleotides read TGTGCTAGTGGTTTGGTACAGGGTACTTTGGCTAGCGGGAGAAAGACCCAGTACTTC. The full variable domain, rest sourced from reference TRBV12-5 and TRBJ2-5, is DARVTQTPRHKVTEMGQEVTMRCQPILGHNTVFWYRQTMMQGLELLAYFRNRAPLDDSGMPKDRFSAEMPDATLATLKIQPSEPRDSAVYFCASGLVQGTLASGRKTQYFGPGTRLLVL.

The CDR3 is CASSRDRGTEAFF. The DNA of the CDR3 is TGCGCCAGCAGTAGAGACAGGGGCACTGAAGCTTTCTTT. V gene TRBV4-3 combines with J gene TRBJ1-1, with 8 nucleotides matching TRBD1. This CDR3 spans 13 amino acids. The ends lost 6 bases at V and 4 bases at J; junction bases unmatched: 4. Per the germline V gene, CDR1 is LGHNA and CDR2 is YSLEER.

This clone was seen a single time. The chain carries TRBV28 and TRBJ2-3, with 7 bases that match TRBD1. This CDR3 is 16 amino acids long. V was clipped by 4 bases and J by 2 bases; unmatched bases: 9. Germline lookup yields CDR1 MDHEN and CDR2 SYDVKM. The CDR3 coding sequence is TGTGCCAGCAGTTCCCGGAAGGGGGCGACCACAGATACGCAGTATTTT. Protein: CASSSRKGATTDTQYF.

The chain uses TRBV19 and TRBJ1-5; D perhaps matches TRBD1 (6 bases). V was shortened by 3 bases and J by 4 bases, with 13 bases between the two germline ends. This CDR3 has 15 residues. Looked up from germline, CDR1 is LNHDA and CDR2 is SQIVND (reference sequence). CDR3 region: CASSIMDSKNQPQHF. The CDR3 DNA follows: TGTGCCAGTAGTATTATGGACAGCAAAAATCAGCCCCAGCATTTT.

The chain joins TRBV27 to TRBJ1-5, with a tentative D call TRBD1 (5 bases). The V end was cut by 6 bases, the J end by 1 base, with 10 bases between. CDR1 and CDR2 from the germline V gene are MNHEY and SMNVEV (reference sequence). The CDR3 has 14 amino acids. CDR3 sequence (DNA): TGTGCCAGCAGCAAGACAGAGAGCAATCAGCCCCAGCATTTT. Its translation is CASSKTESNQPQHF.

CDR3 sequence reads: CASKLRAGGDIQYF. CDR3 sequence (DNA): TGTGCCAGCAAGTTGAGGGCAGGGGGGGACATTCAGTACTTC. This rearrangement joins TRBV2 to TRBJ2-4; D assignment may be TRBD1 or TRBD2 (7 bases each). The V end lost 7 bases, the J end lost 8 bases, and 18 bases lay between the germline ends. The CDR3 is 14 amino acids. The germline V gene has CDR1 SNHLY and CDR2 FYNNEI.

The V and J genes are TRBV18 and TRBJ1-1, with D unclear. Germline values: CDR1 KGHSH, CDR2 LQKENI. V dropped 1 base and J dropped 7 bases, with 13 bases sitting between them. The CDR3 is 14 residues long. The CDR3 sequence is CASSPRGGTSEAFF. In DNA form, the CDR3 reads TGTGCCAGCTCACCACGAGGTGGAACCAGTGAAGCTTTCTTT.

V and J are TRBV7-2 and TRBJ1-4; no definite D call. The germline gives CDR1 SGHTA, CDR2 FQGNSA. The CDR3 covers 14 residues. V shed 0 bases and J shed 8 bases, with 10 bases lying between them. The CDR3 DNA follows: TGTGCCAGCAGCTTAGCGGGAGCGGGGGAAAAACTGTTTTTT. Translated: CASSLAGAGEKLFF.

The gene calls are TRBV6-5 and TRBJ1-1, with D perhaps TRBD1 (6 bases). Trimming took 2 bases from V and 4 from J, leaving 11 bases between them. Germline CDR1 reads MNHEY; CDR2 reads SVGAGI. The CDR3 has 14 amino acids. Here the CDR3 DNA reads TGTGCCAGCAGTTACCTTAACAGGGCCACTGAAGCTTTCTTT. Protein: CASSYLNRATEAFF.

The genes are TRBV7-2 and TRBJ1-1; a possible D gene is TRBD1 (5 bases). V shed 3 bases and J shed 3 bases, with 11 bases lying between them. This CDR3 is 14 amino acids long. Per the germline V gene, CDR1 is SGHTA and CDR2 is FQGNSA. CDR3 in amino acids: CASSFGGFDTEAFF. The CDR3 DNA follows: TGTGCCAGCAGCTTCGGGGGTTTCGACACTGAAGCTTTCTTT. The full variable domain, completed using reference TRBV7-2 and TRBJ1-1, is GAGVSQSPSNKVTEKGKDVELRCDPISGHTALYWYRQSLGQGLEFLIYFQGNSAPDKSGLPSDRFSAERTGGSVSTLTIQRTQQEDSAVYLCASSFGGFDTEAFFGQGTRLTVV.

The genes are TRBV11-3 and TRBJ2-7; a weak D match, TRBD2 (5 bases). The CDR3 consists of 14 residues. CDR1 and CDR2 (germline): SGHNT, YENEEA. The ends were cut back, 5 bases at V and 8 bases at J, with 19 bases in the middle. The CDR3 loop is CASSPDYQLSQQYF. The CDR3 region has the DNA TGTGCCAGCAGCCCCGACTACCAACTGAGCCAGCAGTACTTC.

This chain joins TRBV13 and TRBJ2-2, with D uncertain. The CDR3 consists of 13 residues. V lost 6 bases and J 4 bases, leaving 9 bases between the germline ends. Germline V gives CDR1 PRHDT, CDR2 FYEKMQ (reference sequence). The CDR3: CASSSGSTGELFF. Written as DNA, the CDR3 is TGTGCCAGCAGTTCCGGATCCACCGGGGAGCTGTTTTTT.

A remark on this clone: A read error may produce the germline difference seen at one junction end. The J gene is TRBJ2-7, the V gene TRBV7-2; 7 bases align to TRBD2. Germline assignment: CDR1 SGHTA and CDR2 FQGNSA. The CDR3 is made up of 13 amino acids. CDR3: CASSLAARPEQYF. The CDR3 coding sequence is TGTGCCAGCAGCCTAGCGGCCCGCCCGGAGCAGTACTTC.

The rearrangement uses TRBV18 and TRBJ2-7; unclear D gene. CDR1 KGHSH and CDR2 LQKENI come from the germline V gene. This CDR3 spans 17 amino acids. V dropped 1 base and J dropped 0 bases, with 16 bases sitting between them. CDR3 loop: CASSPRSARTFSYEQYF. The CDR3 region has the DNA TGTGCCAGCTCACCACGATCGGCCAGAACCTTCTCCTACGAGCAGTACTTC.

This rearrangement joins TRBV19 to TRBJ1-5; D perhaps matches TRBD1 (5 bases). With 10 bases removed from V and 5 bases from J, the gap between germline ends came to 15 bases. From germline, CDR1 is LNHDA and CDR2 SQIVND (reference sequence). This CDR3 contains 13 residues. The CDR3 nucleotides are TGTGCCACTGCGGAGCGGGGGGATCAGCCCCAGCATTTT. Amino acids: CATAERGDQPQHF.

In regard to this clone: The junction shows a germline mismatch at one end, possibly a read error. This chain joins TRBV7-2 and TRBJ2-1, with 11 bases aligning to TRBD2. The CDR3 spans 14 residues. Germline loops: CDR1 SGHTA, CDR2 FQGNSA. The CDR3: CASSLAGGGVEQFF. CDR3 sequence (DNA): TGTGCCAGCAGCCTAGCGGGAGGTGGAGTTGAGCAGTTCTTC.